The TCR beta chain described here comes from a study of PD-1 blockade in classical Hodgkin lymphoma. CDR3 length equals 15 residues. Germline V gene lookup returns CDR1 SGDLS and CDR2 YYNGEE. The ends lost 0 bases at V and 5 bases at J; junction bases unmatched: 6. Study observations and caveats: Initiation of nivolumab under 1 year after ASCT led to exclusion of patients. Reports indicated that newly diagnosed patients had lower baseline TCR diversity than healthy donors did. With respect to the repertoire differences, their causes, possibly disease activity or prior therapy, remain undefined.

Assay used: immunoSEQ multiplex PCR; TCRdb lists only in-frame clones, some missing. The sample lists tens of thousands of clones, 70% to 85% occurring once. The time point: cycle 4 day 1 (C4D1), after more than five weeks of nivolumab. Every patient relapsed after autologous stem cell transplantation, and brentuximab vedotin exposure varied. The patients, who had relapsed/refractory classical Hodgkin lymphoma, achieved best responses of complete response, partial response or progressive disease. Remarks on this clone: Its antigen is undetermined.

This receptor was identified in a human donor with classical Hodgkin lymphoma. The rearrangement joins TRBV9 to TRBJ2-5; TRBD2 agrees at 8 bases. The input for sequencing was peripheral blood mononuclear cells (PBMCs), taken before the fourth cycle of nivolumab. CDR3 coding DNA: TGTGCCAGCAGCGTAGCGGGGGGGCCGAGGGAGACCCAGTACTTC. This encodes CASSVAGGPRETQYF.